This T cell receptor beta chain was retrieved from a study of post-analysis software for immune sequencing data. Researchers reported that TCR beta cDNA libraries carried unique molecular identifiers. Each CDR3 protein gets one entry after TCRdb re-called the PCR reads with MiXCR. The sample lists hundreds of thousands of distinct CDR3 sequences; about 57% were seen once. Trimming left V 2 bases short and J 7 bases short, with 11 bases between. CDR1 is MNHNY and CDR2 is SVGAGI in the germline V gene (reference sequence). This CDR3 is built from 14 residues. Of note for this clonotype: Antigen specificity is unknown.

Study-wide results and caveats: With TRBV5-6, TRBV5-1 and TRBV20-1 included, a handful of TRBV segments were more frequent in patients than in controls. The study found significantly lower normalized Chao1 diversity in multiple sclerosis patients than in controls. F measure grouped same-batch samples tightly together.

The sample was blood. V usage is TRBV6-6 and J usage is TRBJ1-4; D remains unclear. This clonotype was obtained from a girl aged 10 to 17 with multiple sclerosis. The CDR3 sequence is CASSYGSGAEKLFF. The CDR3 DNA follows: TGTGCCAGCAGTTACGGGTCAGGTGCTGAAAAACTGTTTTTT.